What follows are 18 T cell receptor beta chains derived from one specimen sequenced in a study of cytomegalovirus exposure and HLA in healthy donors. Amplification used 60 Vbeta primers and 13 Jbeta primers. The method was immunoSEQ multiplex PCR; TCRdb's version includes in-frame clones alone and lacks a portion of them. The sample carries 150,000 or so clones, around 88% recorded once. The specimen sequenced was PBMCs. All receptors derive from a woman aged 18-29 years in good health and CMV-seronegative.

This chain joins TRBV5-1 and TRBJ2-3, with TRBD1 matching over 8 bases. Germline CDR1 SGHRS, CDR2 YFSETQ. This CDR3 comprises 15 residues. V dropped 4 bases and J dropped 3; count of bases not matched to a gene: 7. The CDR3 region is CASSLTGEKTDTQYF. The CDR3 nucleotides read TGCGCCAGCAGCCTGACAGGGGAGAAAACAGATACGCAGTATTTT.

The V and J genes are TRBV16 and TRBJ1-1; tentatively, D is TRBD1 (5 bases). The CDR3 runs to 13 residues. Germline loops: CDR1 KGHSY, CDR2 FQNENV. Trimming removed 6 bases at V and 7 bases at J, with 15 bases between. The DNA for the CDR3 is TGTGCCAGCAGTTCTCAGGGAAATGATGAAGCTTTCTTT. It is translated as CASSSQGNDEAFF.

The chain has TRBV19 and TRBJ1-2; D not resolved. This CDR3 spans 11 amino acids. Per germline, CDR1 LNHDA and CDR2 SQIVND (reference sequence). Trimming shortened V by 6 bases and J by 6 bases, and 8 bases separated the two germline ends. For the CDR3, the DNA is TGTGCCAGTAGAAACACACATGGCTACACCTTC. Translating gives CASRNTHGYTF. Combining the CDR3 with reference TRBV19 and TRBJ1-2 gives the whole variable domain DGGITQSPKYLFRKEGQNVTLSCEQNLNHDAMYWYRQDPGQGLRLIYYSQIVNDFQKGDIAEGYSVSREKKESFPLTVTSAQKNPTAFYLCASRNTHGYTFGSGTRLTVV.

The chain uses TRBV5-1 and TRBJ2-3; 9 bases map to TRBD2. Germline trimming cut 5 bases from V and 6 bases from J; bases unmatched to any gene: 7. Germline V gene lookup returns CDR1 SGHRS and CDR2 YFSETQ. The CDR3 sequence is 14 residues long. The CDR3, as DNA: TGCGCCAGCAGGTTTGCGGGAGGGGTGGATACGCAGTATTTT. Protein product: CASRFAGGVDTQYF.

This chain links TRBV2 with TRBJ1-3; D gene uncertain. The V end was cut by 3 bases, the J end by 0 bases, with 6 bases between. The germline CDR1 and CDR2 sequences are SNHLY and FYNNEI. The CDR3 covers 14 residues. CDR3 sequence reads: CASSEAFSGNTIYF. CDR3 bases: TGTGCCAGCAGTGAGGCCTTCTCTGGAAACACCATATATTTT.

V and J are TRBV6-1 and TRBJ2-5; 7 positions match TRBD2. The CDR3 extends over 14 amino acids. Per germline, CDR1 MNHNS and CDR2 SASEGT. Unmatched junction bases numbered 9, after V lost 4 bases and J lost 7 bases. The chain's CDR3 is CASSVAGVGGTQYF. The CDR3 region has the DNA TGTGCCAGCAGTGTAGCGGGTGTTGGAGGGACCCAGTACTTC.

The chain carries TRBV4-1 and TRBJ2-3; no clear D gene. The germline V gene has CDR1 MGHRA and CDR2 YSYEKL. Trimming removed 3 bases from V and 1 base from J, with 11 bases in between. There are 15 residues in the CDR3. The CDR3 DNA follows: TGCGCCAGCAGCCACCCCGGCCGGGGCACAGATACGCAGTATTTT. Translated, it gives CASSHPGRGTDTQYF.

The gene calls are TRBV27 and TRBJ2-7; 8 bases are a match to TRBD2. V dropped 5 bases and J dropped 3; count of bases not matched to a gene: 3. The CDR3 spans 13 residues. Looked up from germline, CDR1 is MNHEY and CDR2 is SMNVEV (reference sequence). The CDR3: CASSGGLDYEQYF. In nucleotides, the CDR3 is TGTGCCAGCAGTGGGGGACTAGACTACGAGCAGTACTTC.

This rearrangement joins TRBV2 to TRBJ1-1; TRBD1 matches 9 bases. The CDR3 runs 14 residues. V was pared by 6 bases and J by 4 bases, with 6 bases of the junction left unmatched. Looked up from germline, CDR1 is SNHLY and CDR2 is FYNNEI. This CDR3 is CASRAGTGPTEAFF. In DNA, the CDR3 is TGTGCCAGCAGGGCCGGGACAGGGCCCACTGAAGCTTTCTTT.

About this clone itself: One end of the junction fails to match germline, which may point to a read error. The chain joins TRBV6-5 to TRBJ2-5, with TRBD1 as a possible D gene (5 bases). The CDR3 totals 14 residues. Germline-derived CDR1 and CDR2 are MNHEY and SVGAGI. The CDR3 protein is CASSNSGGAETQYF. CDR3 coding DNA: TGTGCCAGCAGTAACTCAGGTGGGGCAGAGACCCAGTACTTC.

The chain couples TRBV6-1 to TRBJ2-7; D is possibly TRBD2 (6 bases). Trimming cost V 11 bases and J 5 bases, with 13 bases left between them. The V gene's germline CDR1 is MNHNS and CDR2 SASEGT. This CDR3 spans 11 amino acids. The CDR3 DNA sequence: TGTGCCTCTAGCGAGGTCCACGAGCAGTACTTC. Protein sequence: CASSEVHEQYF.

The CDR3 loop is CASSYGLAGSYNEQFF. The CDR3 nucleotides read TGCGCCAGCAGCTACGGACTAGCGGGATCCTACAATGAGCAGTTCTTC. The chain uses TRBV5-1 and TRBJ2-1; 12 positions match TRBD2. The V segment lost 3 bases and the J segment 1 base; nucleotides outside the gene matches: 2. CDR1 is SGHRS, CDR2 YFSETQ, per germline. This CDR3 spans 16 amino acids.

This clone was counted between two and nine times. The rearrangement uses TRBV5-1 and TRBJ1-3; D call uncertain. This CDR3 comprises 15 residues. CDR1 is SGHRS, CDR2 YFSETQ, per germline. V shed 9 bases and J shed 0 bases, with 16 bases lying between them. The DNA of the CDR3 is TGCGCCACTTCCGACGGACTGAGCTCTGGAAACACCATATATTTT. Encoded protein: CATSDGLSSGNTIYF. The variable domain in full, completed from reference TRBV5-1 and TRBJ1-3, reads KAGVTQTPRYLIKTRGQQVTLSCSPISGHRSVSWYQQTPGQGLQFLFEYFSETQRNKGNFPGRFSGRQFSNSRSEMNVSTLELGDSALYLCATSDGLSSGNTIYFGEGSWLTVV.

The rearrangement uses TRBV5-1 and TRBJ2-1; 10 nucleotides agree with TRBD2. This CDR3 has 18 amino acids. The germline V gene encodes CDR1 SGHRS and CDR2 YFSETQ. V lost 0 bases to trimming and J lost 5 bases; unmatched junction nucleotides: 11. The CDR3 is CASSLALGRLAGDNEQFF. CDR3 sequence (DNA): TGCGCCAGCAGCTTGGCCCTAGGAAGGCTAGCGGGAGACAATGAGCAGTTCTTC. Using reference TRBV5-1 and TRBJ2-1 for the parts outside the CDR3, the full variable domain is KAGVTQTPRYLIKTRGQQVTLSCSPISGHRSVSWYQQTPGQGLQFLFEYFSETQRNKGNFPGRFSGRQFSNSRSEMNVSTLELGDSALYLCASSLALGRLAGDNEQFFGPGTRLTVL.

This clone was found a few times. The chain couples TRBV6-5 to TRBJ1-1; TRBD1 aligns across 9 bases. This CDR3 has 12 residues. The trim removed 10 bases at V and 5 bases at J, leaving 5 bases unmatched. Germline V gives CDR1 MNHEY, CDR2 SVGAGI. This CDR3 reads CATGTGNTEAFF. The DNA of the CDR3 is TGTGCCACGGGGACAGGGAATACTGAAGCTTTCTTT.

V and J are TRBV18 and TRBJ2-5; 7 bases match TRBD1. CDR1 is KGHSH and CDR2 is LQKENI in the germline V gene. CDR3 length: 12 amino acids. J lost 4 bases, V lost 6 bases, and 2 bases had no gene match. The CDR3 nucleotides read TGTGCCAGCTCCAGGGGGTTAGAGACCCAGTACTTC. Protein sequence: CASSRGLETQYF.

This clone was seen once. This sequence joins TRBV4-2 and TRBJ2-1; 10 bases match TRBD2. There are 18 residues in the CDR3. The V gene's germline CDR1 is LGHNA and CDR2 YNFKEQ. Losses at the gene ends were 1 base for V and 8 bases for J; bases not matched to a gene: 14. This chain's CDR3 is CASSQVRQASGSVDEQFF. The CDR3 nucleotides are TGTGCCAGCAGCCAAGTCCGCCAGGCTAGCGGGAGTGTTGATGAGCAGTTCTTC.

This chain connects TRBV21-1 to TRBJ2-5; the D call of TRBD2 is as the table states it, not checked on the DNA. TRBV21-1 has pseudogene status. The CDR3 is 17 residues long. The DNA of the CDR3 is TGTGCCAGCAACGCCGGACACCGGGGGGGCGCGGCGGAGACCCAGTACTTC. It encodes CASNAGHRGGAAETQYF.